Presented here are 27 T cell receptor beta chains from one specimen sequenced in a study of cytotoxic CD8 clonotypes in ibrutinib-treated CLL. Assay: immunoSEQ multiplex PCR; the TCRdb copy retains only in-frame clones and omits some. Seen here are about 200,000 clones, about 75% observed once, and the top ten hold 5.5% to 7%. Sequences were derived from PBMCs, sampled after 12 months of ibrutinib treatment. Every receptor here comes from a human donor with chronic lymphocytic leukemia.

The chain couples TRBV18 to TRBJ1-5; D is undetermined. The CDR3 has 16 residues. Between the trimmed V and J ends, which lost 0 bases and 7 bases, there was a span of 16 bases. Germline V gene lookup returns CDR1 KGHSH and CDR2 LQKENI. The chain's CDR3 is CASSPPNAPSAQPQHF. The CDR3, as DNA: TGTGCCAGCTCACCACCGAACGCCCCGTCGGCCCAGCCCCAGCATTTT.

The CDR3 here is CASSQDRFGNQPQHF. CDR3 DNA: TGCGCCAGCAGCCAAGACAGGTTCGGCAATCAGCCCCAGCATTTT. The rearrangement joins TRBV4-3 to TRBJ1-5; D gene unclear. The germline gives CDR1 LGHNA, CDR2 YSLEER. V was cut by 0 bases and J by 2 bases, with 8 bases left in between. CDR3 size: 15 residues.

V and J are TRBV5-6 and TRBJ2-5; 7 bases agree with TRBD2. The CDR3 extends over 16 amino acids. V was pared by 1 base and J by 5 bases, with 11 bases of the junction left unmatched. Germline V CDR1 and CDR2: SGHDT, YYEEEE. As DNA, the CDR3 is TGTGCCAGCAGCTTGAGATGGCGGGGGAGCAGGGAGACCCAGTACTTC. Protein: CASSLRWRGSRETQYF.

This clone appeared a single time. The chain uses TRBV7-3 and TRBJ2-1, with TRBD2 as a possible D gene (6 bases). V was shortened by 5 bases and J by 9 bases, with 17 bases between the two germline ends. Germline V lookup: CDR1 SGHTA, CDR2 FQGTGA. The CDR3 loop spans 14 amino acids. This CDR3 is CASSPSTSQGEQFF. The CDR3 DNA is TGTGCCAGCAGCCCCTCGACTAGTCAAGGTGAGCAGTTCTTC.

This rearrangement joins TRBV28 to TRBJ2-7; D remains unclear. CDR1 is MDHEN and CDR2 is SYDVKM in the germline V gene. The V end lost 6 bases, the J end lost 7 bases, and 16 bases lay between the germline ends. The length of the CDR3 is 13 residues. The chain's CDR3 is CASSPPGRKEQYF. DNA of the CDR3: TGTGCCAGCAGCCCGCCAGGCCGCAAGGAGCAGTACTTC.

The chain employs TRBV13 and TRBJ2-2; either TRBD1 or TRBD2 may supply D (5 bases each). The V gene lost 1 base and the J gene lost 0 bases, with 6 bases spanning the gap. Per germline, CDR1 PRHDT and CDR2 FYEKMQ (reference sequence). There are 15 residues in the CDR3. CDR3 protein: CASSLAGPNTGELFF. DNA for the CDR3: TGTGCCAGCAGCTTAGCGGGGCCGAACACCGGGGAGCTGTTTTTT.

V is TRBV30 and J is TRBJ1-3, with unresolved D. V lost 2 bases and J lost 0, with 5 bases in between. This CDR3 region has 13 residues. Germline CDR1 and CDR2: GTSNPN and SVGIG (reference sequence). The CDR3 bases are TGTGCCTGGAGTTCAAGCTCTGGAAACACCATATATTTT. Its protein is CAWSSSSGNTIYF.

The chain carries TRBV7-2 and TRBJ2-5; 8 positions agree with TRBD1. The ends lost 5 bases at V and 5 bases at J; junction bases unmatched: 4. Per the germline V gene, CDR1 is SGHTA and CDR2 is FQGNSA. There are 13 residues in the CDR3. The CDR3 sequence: CASSPGGLETQYF. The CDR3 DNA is TGTGCCAGCAGCCCAGGGGGCTTGGAGACCCAGTACTTC.

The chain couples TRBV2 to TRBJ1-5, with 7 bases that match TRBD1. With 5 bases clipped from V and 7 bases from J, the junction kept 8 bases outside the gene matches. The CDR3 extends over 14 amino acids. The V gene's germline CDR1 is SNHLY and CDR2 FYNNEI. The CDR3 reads CASSLQGREQPQHF. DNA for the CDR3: TGTGCCAGCAGTTTACAGGGGAGGGAACAGCCCCAGCATTTT.

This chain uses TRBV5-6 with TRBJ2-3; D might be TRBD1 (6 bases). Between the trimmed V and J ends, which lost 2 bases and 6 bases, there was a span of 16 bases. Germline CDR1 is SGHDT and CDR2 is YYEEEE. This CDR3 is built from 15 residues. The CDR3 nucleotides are TGTGCCAGCAGCTTTGACCCACAGGGTCGGGATACGCAGTATTTT. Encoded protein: CASSFDPQGRDTQYF.

The CDR3 spells CASRAGMNTEAFF. CDR3 DNA: TGTGCCAGCCGCGCGGGGATGAACACTGAAGCTTTCTTT. This chain uses TRBV5-6 with TRBJ1-1; D gene uncertain. The CDR3 extends over 13 amino acids. V was cut by 7 bases and J by 0 bases, with 10 bases left in between. The germline CDR1 and CDR2 sequences are SGHDT and YYEEEE.

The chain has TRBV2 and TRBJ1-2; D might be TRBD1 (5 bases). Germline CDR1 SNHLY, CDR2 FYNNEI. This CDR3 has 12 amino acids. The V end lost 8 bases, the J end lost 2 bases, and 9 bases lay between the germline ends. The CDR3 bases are TGTGCCAGCTTCGACAGCAACTATGGCTACACCTTC. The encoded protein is CASFDSNYGYTF.

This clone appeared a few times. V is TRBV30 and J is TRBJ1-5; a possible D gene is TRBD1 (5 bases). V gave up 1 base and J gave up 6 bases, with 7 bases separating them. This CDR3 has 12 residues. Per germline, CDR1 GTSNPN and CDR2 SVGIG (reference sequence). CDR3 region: CAWSARGQPQHF. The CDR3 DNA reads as TGTGCCTGGAGTGCAAGGGGTCAGCCCCAGCATTTT.

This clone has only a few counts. The CDR3 protein is CASSSSGRGETQYF. CDR3 DNA sequence: TGTGCCAGCAGTAGCTCTGGGCGTGGGGAGACCCAGTACTTC. The rearrangement joins TRBV6-5 to TRBJ2-5; D not resolved. The CDR3 sequence is 14 residues long. V was cut by 5 bases and J by 5 bases, with 15 bases left in between. CDR1 is MNHEY, CDR2 SVGAGI, per germline.

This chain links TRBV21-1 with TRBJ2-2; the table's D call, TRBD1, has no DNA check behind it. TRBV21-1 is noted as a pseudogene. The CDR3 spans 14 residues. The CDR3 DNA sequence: TGTGCCAGCCGAAAGGGGCGAGCTACCGGGGAGCTGTTTTTT. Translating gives CASRKGRATGELFF.

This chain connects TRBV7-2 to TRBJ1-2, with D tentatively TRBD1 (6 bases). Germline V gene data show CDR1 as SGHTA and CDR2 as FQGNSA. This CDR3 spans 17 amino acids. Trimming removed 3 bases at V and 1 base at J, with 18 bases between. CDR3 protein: CASSLGASMTINYGYTF. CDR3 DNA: TGTGCCAGCAGCTTGGGGGCCTCAATGACTATTAACTATGGCTACACCTTC.

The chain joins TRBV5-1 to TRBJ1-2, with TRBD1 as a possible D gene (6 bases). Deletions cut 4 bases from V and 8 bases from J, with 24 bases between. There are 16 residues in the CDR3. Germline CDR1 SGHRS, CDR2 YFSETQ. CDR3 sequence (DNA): TGCGCCAGCAGCCCCGCAGTGGGCGGGGGCTATGGAGGCTACACCTTC. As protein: CASSPAVGGGYGGYTF.

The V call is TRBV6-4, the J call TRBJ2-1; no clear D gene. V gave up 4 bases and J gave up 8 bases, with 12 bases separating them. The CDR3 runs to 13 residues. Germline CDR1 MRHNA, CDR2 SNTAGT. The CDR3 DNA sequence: TGTGCCAGCAGTGTGGGCCTTGGGGATGAGCAGTTCTTC. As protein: CASSVGLGDEQFF.

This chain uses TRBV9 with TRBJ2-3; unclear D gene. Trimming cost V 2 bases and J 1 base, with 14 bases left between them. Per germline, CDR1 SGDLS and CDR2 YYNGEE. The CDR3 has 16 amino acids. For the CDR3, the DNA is TGTGCCAGCAGCGTCTATCCGGACGGGCGCACAGATACGCAGTATTTT. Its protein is CASSVYPDGRTDTQYF.

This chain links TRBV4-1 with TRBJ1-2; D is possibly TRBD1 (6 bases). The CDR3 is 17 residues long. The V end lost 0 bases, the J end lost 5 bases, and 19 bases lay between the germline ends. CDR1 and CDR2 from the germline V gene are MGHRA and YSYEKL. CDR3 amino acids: CASSQEGGRGFRYGYTF. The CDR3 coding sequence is TGCGCCAGCAGCCAAGAAGGCGGCAGGGGTTTTCGGTATGGCTACACCTTC.

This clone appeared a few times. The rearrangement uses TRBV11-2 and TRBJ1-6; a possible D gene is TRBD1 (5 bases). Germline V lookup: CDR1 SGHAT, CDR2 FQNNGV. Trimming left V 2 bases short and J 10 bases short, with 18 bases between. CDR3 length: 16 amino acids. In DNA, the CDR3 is TGTGCCAGCAGCTTAATGTCCTGGGGAAGGGGCTCACCCCTCCACTTT. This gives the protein CASSLMSWGRGSPLHF.

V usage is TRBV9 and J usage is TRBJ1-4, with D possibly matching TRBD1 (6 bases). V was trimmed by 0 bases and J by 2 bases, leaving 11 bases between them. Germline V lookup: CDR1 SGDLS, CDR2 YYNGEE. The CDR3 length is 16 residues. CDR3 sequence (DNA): TGTGCCAGCAGCGTAGACGTCGGGGGCACTAATGAAAAACTGTTTTTT. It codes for CASSVDVGGTNEKLFF.

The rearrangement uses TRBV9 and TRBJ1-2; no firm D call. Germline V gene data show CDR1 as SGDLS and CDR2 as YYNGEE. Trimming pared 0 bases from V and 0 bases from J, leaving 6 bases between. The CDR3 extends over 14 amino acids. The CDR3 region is CASSVDQTNYGYTF. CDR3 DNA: TGTGCCAGCAGCGTAGACCAGACTAACTATGGCTACACCTTC.

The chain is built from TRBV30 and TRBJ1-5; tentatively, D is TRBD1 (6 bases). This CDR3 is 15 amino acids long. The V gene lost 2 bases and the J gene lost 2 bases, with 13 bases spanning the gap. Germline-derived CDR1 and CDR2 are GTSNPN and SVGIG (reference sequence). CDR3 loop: CAWSTGWLGNQPQHF. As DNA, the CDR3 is TGTGCCTGGAGTACAGGGTGGCTTGGCAATCAGCCCCAGCATTTT.

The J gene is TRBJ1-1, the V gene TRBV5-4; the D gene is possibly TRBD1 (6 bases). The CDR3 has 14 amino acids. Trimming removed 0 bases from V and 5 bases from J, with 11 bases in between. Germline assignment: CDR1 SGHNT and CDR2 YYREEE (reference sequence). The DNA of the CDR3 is TGTGCCAGCAGCTTGGAGGGGGGAGAAACTGAAGCTTTCTTT. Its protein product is CASSLEGGETEAFF. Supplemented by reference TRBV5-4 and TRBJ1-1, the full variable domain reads ETGVTQSPTHLIKTRGQQVTLRCSSQSGHNTVSWYQQALGQGPQFIFQYYREEENGRGNFPPRFSGLQFPNYSSELNVNALELDDSALYLCASSLEGGETEAFFGQGTRLTVV.

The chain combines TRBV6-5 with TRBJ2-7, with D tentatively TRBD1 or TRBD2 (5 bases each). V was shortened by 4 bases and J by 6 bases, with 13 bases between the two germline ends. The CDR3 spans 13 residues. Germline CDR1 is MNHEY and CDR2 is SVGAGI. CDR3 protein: CASSFGGGGEQYF. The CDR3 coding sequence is TGTGCCAGCAGTTTTGGGGGTGGCGGCGAGCAGTACTTC.

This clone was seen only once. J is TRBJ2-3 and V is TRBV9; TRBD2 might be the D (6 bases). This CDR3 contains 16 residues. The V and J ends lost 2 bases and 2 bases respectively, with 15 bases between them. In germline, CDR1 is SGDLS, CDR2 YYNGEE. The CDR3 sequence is CASSVAVGGITDTQYF. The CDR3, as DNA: TGTGCCAGCAGCGTTGCAGTGGGGGGTATCACAGATACGCAGTATTTT.